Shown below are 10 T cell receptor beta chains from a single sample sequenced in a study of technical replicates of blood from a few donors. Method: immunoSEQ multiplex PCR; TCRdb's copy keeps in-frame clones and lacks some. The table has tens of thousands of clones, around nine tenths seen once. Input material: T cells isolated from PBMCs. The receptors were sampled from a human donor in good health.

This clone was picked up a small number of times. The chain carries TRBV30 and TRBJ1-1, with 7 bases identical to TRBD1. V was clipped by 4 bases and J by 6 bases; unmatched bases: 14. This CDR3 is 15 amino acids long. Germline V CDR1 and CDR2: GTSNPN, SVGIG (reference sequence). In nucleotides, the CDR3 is TGTGCCTGGATGGTAGGGGGCGGTTCGTGGGCTGAAGCTTTCTTT. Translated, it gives CAWMVGGGSWAEAFF.

CDR3 in amino acids: CTSSLTSGRTDTQYF. CDR3 in DNA: TGCACCTCATCTTTGACTAGCGGACGCACAGATACGCAGTATTTT. The chain links TRBV1 to TRBJ2-3; the table's D call, TRBD2, has no DNA check behind it. TRBV1 is recorded as a pseudogene. The CDR3 is 15 amino acids.

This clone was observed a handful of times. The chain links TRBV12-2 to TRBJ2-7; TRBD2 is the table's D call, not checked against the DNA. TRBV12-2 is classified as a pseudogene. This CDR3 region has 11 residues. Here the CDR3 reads CASRPQREQYF. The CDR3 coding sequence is TGTGCAAGTCGCCCCCAACGGGAGCAGTACTTC.

CDR3 residues: CASSLLQGAGNQPQHF. The CDR3 DNA reads as TGTGCCAGCAGTTTACTACAGGGGGCGGGCAATCAGCCCCAGCATTTT. V is TRBV27 and J is TRBJ1-5, with 9 bases that match TRBD1. CDR3 length: 16 amino acids. Germline values: CDR1 MNHEY, CDR2 SMNVEV (reference sequence). Germline trimming cut 2 bases from V and 2 bases from J; bases unmatched to any gene: 4.

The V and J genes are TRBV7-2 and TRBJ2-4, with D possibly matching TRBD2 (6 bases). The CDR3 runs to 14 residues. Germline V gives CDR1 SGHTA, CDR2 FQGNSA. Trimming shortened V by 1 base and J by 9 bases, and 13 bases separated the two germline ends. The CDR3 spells CASSLGAWGGIQYF. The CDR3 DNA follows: TGTGCCAGCAGCTTAGGAGCGTGGGGAGGCATTCAGTACTTC.

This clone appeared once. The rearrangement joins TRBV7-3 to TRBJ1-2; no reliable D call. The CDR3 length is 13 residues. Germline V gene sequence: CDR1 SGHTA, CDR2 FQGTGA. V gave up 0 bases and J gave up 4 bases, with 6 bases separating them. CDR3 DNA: TGTGCCAGCAGCTTAACTACCGGCTATGGCTACACCTTC. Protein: CASSLTTGYGYTF. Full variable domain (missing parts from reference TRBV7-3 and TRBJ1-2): GAGVSQTPSNKVTEKGKYVELRCDPISGHTALYWYRQSLGQGPEFLIYFQGTGAADDSGLPNDRFFAVRPEGSVSTLKIQRTERGDSAVYLCASSLTTGYGYTFGSGTRLTVV.

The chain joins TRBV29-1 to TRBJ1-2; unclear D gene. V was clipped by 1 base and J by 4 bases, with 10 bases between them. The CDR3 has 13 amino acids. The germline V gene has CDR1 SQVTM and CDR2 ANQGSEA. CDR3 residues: CSVEVKESYGYTF. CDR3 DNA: TGCAGCGTTGAAGTCAAGGAGTCCTATGGCTACACCTTC.

CDR3 region: CASRTARSYNSPLHF. In DNA form, the CDR3 reads TGTGCCAGCAGGACTGCTCGCTCCTATAATTCACCCCTCCACTTT. The rearrangement links TRBV6-1 to TRBJ1-6; D ambiguous. The length of the CDR3 is 15 residues. Trimming pared 6 bases from V and 0 bases from J, leaving 9 bases between. The germline V gene has CDR1 MNHNS and CDR2 SASEGT.

This chain's CDR3 is CAIRQGDVSYEQYF. The CDR3 DNA sequence: TGTGCCATCAGGCAGGGGGACGTATCCTACGAGCAGTACTTC. This chain joins TRBV10-3 and TRBJ2-7, with 7 bases identical to TRBD1. Germline loops: CDR1 ENHRY, CDR2 SYGVKD. This CDR3 region has 14 residues. The V and J ends lost 6 bases and 1 base, in that order; junction bases with no gene match: 6.

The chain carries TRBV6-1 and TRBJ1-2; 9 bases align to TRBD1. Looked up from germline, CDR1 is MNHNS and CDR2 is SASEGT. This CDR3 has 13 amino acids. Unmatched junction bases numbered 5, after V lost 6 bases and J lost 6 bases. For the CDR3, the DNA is TGTGCCAGCAGCCGACAGGGGGGGGATGGCTACACCTTC. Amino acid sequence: CASSRQGGDGYTF.